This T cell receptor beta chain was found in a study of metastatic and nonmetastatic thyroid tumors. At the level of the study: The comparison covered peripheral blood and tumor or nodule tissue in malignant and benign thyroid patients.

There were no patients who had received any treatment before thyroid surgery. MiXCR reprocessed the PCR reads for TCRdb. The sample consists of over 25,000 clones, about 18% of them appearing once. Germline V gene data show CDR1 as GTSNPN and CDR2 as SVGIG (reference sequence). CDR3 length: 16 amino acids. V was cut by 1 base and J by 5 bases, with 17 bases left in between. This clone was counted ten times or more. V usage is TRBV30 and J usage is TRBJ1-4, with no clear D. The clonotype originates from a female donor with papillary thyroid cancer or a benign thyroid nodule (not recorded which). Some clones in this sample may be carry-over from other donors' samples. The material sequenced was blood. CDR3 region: CAWSGGPDPGNEKLFF. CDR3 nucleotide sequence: TGTGCCTGGAGTGGAGGCCCAGACCCGGGCAATGAAAAACTGTTTTTT.